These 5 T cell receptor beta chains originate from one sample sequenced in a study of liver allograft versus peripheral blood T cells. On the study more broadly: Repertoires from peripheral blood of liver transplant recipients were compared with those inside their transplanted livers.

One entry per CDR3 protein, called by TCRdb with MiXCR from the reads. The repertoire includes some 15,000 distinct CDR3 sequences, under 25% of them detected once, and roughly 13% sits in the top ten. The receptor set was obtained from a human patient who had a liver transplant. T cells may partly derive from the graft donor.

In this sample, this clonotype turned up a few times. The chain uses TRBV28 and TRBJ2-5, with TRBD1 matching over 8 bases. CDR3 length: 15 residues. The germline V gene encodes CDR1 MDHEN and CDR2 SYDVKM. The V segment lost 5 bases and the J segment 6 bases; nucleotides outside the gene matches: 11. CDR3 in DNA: TGTGCCAGCAGTCCAGTGGGACAGGCGAGAAAGACCCAGTACTTC. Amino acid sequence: CASSPVGQARKTQYF.

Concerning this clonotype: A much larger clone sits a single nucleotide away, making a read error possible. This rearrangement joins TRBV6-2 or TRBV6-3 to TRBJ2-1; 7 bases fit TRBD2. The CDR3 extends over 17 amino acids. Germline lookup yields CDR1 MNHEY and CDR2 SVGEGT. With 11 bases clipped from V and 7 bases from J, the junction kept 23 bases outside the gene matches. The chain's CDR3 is CAGNSPSGTNGGNEQFF. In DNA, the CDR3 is TGTGCCGGCAATTCTCCCAGCGGGACCAATGGGGGGAATGAGCAGTTCTTC.

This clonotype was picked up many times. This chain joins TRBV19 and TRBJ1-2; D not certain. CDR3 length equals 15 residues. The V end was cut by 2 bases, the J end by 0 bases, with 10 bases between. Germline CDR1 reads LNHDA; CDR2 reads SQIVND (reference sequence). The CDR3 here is CASSIWEGANYGYTF. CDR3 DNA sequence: TGTGCCAGTAGTATATGGGAGGGAGCTAACTATGGCTACACCTTC.

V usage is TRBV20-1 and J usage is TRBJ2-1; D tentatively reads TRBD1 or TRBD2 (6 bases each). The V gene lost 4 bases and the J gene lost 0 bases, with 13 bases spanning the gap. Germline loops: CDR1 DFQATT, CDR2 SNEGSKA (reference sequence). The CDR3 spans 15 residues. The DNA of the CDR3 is TGCAGTGCTAAGAAAGGGGGGAGCTCCTACAATGAGCAGTTCTTC. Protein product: CSAKKGGSSYNEQFF.

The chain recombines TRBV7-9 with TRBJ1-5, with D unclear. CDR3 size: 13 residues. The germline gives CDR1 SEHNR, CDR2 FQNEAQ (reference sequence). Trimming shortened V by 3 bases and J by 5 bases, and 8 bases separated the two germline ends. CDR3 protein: CASSLGSDQPQHF. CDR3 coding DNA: TGTGCCAGCAGCTTGGGATCTGATCAGCCCCAGCATTTT.